This TCR beta chain came from a study of blood T cell repertoires in COVID-19. At the level of the study: T cells, B-cell-depleted T cells, or PBMCs provided the cDNA or gDNA that served as material.

Clones were read by immunoSEQ multiplex PCR, and TCRdb kept only the in-frame ones, dropping some. The repertoire has about 54,000 clones, more than 70% of them found once; the top ten carry about 9.3%. Source material: peripheral blood. This TCR was sampled from a man in his 60s with active COVID-19.

The CDR3 sequence: CASSLWAGGYTEAFF. CDR3 nucleotide sequence: TGTGCCAGCAGTTTATGGGCAGGGGGGTACACTGAAGCTTTCTTT. V is TRBV27 and J is TRBJ1-1; TRBD1 matches 7 bases. Germline V gene lookup returns CDR1 MNHEY and CDR2 SMNVEV (reference sequence). Losses at the gene ends were 1 base for V and 3 bases for J; bases not matched to a gene: 5. The CDR3 contains 15 residues.